The clone carrying this TCR beta chain has only one observation. The PCR contained 60 Vbeta and 13 Jbeta primers. This table comes from immunoSEQ multiplex PCR, and its TCRdb copy is limited to in-frame clones, with some not included. The data show under 200,000 clones, 75% to 90% seen once. The sample belongs to a study of cytomegalovirus exposure and HLA in healthy donors. Unmatched junction bases numbered 4, after V lost 1 base and J lost 7 bases. The CDR3 spans 13 residues. Germline CDR1 SGHVS, CDR2 FNYEAQ. This TCR was sampled from a woman aged 45-65 years in good health and CMV-seropositive. Sequencing input: PBMCs. The V call is TRBV7-6, the J call TRBJ2-7; 7 nucleotides align to TRBD2. The CDR3 region is CASSLGGGGEQYF. The DNA for the CDR3 is TGTGCCAGCAGCTTAGGGGGGGGTGGAGAGCAGTACTTC.